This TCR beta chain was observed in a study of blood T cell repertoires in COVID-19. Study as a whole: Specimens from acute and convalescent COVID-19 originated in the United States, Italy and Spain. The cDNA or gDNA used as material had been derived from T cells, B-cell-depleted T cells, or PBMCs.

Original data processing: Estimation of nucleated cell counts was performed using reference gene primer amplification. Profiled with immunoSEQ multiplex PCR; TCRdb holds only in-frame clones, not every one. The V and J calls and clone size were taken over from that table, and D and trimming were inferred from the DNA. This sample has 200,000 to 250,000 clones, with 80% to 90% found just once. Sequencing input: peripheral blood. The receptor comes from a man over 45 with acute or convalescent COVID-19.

The CDR3 is CASSRSSTKDLYGYTF. In nucleotides, the CDR3 is TGTGCCAGCAGCCGTTCTAGCACAAAGGATCTGTATGGCTACACCTTC. J is TRBJ1-2 and V is TRBV5-4; D remains unclear. V dropped 4 bases and J dropped 5 bases, with 21 bases sitting between them. Germline CDR1 SGHNT, CDR2 YYREEE (reference sequence). This CDR3 has 16 amino acids.